What follows describes a single TCR beta chain. These data are taken from a study of blood T cell repertoires in COVID-19. Overall study: The samples span acute and convalescent COVID-19 from the United States, Italy and Spain. T cells, B-cell-depleted T cells, or PBMCs supplied cDNA or gDNA.

Looked up from germline, CDR1 is MNHEY and CDR2 is SVGEGT. The CDR3 sequence is 15 residues long. J lost 5 bases, V lost 0 bases, and 4 bases had no gene match. Original processing methods: Using reference gene primer amplification, nucleated cell counts were estimated. This table comes from immunoSEQ multiplex PCR, and its TCRdb copy is limited to in-frame clones, with some not included. The V and J calls and clone size are taken from that table; D and trimming were inferred from the DNA. The table records more than 75,000 clones, around 90% of them present only once. This rearrangement joins TRBV6-2 or TRBV6-3 to TRBJ1-5, with 7 bases matching TRBD1. This sequence originates from a woman older than 75 with active COVID-19. Sequences were obtained from peripheral blood. The CDR3 region is CASSYSSRGDQPQHF. The CDR3 coding sequence is TGTGCCAGCAGTTACTCGAGCAGGGGGGATCAGCCCCAGCATTTT.